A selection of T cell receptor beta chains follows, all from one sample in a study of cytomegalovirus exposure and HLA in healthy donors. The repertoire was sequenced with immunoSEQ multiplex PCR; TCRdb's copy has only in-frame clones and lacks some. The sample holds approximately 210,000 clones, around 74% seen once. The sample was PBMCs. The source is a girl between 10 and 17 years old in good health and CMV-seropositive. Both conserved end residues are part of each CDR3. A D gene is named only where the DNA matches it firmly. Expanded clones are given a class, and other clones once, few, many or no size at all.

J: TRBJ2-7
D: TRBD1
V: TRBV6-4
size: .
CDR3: CASSGAGQGLEYEQYF
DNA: TGTGCCAGCAGTGGCGCGGGACAGGGACTCGAGTACGAGCAGTACTTC

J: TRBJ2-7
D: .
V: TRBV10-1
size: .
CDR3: CASSDQGSYEQYF
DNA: TGCGCCAGCAGTGATCAGGGCTCCTACGAGCAGTACTTC

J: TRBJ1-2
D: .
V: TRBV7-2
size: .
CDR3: CASSFSTAPNYGYTF
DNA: TGTGCCAGCAGCTTCTCTACAGCTCCTAACTATGGCTACACCTTC

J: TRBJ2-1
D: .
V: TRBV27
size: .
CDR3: CASSLEPGLINEQFF
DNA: TGTGCCAGCAGTCTAGAACCGGGACTCATCAATGAGCAGTTCTTC

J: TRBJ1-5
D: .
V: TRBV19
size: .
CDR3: CASMGRGGPQHF
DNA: TGTGCCAGTATGGGGCGGGGGGGCCCCCAGCATTTT

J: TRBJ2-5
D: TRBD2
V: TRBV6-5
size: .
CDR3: CASSLGLATQETQYF
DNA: TGTGCCAGCAGTTTGGGACTAGCGACACAAGAGACCCAGTACTTC

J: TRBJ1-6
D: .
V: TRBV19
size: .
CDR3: CASSPLRESSYNSPLHF
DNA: TGTGCCAGTAGTCCGTTGCGCGAAAGCTCCTATAATTCACCCCTCCACTTT

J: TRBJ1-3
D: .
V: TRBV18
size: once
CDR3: CASSPPLQGFGNTIYF
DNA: TGTGCCAGCTCACCTCCGCTCCAGGGGTTTGGAAACACCATATATTTT

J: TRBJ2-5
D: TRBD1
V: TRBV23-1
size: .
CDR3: CASSLPTGGEGETQYF
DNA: TGCGCCAGCAGTCTCCCGACAGGGGGCGAGGGGGAGACCCAGTACTTC

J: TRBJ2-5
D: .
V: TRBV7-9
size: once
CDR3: CASSPSVGRETQYF
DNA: TGTGCCAGCAGCCCCTCCGTTGGGAGGGAGACCCAGTACTTC

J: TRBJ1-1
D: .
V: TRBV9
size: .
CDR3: CASSVEAGPNTEAFF
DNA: TGTGCCAGCAGCGTAGAGGCAGGGCCGAACACTGAAGCTTTCTTT

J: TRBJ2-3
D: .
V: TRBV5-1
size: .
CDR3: CASSSRLGDSTDTQYF
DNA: TGCGCCAGCAGCTCTAGACTAGGGGATAGCACAGATACGCAGTATTTT

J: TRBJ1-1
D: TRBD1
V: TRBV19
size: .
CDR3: CASRWGQSTEAFF
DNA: TGTGCCAGTAGATGGGGACAGAGCACTGAAGCTTTCTTT

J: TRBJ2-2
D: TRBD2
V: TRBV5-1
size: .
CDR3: CASSPIAGGPAGELFF
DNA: TGCGCCAGCAGCCCCATTGCGGGGGGGCCCGCCGGGGAGCTGTTTTTT

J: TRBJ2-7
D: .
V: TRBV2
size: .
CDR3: CASKVDSGYEQYF
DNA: TGTGCCAGCAAGGTGGACTCTGGCTACGAGCAGTACTTC

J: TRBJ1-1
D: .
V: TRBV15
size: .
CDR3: CATSSHKNTEAFF
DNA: TGTGCCACCAGCAGCCACAAGAACACTGAAGCTTTCTTT

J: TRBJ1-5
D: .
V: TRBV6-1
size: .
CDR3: CASSEWAGIQPQHF
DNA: TGTGCCAGCAGTGAATGGGCCGGGATTCAGCCCCAGCATTTT

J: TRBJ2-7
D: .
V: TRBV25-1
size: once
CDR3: CASSDSAGSFYEQYF
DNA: TGTGCCAGCAGTGACTCGGCAGGCTCGTTCTACGAGCAGTACTTC

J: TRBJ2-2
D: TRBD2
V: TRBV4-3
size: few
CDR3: CASSQDSGGAPGELFF
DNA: TGCGCCAGCAGCCAAGATAGCGGGGGGGCCCCCGGGGAGCTGTTTTTT

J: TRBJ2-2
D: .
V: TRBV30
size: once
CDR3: CAWSLPGGGTGELFF
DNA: TGTGCCTGGAGTCTCCCCGGGGGAGGTACCGGGGAGCTGTTTTTT

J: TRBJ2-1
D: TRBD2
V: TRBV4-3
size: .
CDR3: CASSRRHGTSGGGEQFF
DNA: TGCGCCAGCAGCCGCAGACACGGGACTAGCGGGGGGGGTGAGCAGTTCTTC

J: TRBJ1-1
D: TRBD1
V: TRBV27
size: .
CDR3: CASSPISGTETEAFF
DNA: TGTGCCAGCAGTCCGATATCCGGGACAGAGACTGAAGCTTTCTTT

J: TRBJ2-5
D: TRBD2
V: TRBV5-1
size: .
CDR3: CASSPVASGGVQETQYF
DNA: TGCGCCAGCAGCCCTGTGGCTAGCGGGGGAGTACAAGAGACCCAGTACTTC

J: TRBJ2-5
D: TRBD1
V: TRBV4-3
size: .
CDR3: CASSQDLRGRQETQYF
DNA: TGCGCCAGCAGCCAAGATCTGAGGGGGCGCCAAGAGACCCAGTACTTC

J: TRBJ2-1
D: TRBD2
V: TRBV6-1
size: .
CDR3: CASSEVFRLAGRSNEQFF
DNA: TGTGCCAGCAGTGAAGTTTTTAGGCTAGCGGGGAGGAGCAATGAGCAGTTCTTC

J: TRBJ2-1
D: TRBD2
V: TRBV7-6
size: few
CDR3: CASSPGTSGGNEQFF
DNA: TGTGCCAGCAGCCCCGGGACTAGCGGGGGGAATGAGCAGTTCTTC

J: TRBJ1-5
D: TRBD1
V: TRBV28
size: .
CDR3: CASSQPGQVVGQPQHF
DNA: TGTGCCAGCAGTCAACCGGGACAGGTTGTCGGACAGCCCCAGCATTTT

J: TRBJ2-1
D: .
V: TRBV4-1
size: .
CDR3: CASSPLPDSYNEQFF
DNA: TGCGCCAGCAGCCCCTTACCGGACAGCTACAATGAGCAGTTCTTC

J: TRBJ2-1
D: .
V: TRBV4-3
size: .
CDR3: CASSRNGGNNEQFF
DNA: TGCGCCAGCAGCCGAAATGGAGGGAACAATGAGCAGTTCTTC

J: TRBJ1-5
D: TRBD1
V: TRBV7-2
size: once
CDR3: CASSLKTGVQPQHF
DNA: TGTGCCAGCAGCTTAAAGACAGGGGTTCAGCCCCAGCATTTT

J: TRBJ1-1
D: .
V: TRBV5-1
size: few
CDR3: CASSFGQQNTEAFF
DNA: TGCGCCAGCAGCTTTGGGCAACAGAACACTGAAGCTTTCTTT

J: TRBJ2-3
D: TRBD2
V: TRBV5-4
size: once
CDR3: CASSLGTLAGTDTQYF
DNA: TGTGCCAGCAGCTTGGGGACGCTAGCGGGCACAGATACGCAGTATTTT

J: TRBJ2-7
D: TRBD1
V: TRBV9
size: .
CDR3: CASSARDSSYEQYF
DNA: TGTGCCAGCAGCGCCCGGGACAGCTCCTACGAGCAGTACTTC

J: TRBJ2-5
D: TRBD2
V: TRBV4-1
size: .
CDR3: CASSPKGLAGSETQYF
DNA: TGCGCCAGCAGCCCCAAAGGGCTAGCGGGGTCGGAGACCCAGTACTTC

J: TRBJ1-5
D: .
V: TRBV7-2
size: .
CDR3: CASSLQGTQPQHF
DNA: TGTGCCAGCAGCTTACAGGGGACTCAGCCCCAGCATTTT

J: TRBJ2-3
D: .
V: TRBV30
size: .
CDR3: CAWTLRGRSTRDTQYF
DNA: TGTGCCTGGACCCTTCGCGGGCGGTCTACCCGCGATACGCAGTATTTT

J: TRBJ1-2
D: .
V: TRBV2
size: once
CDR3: CASSSMGGALGGYTF
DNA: TGTGCCAGCAGCTCAATGGGGGGGGCATTAGGCGGCTACACCTTC

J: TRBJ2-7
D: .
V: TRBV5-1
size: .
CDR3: CASSDTTGTTYEQYF
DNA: TGCGCCAGCAGCGATACGACCGGGACAACCTACGAGCAGTACTTC

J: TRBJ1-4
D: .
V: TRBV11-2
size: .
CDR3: CASSLGGLRTNEKLFF
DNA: TGTGCCAGCAGCTTAGGTGGCCTGAGGACTAATGAAAAACTGTTTTTT

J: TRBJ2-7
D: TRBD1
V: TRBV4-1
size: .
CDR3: CASSQGEGAGEQYF
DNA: TGCGCCAGCAGCCAAGGTGAGGGGGCTGGCGAGCAGTACTTC

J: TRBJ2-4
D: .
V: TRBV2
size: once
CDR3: CASTGVGGKNIQYF
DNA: TGTGCCAGCACTGGCGTGGGGGGCAAAAACATTCAGTACTTC

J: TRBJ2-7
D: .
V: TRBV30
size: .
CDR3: CAWTRGGHLYEQYF
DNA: TGTGCCTGGACCAGGGGAGGGCATCTCTACGAGCAGTACTTC

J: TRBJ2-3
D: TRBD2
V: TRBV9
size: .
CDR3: CASSLAGGLDTQYF
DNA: TGTGCCAGCAGCCTAGCGGGGGGGCTGGATACGCAGTATTTT

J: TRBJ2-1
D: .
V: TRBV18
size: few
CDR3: CASSPGGAGTNEQFF
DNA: TGTGCCAGCTCACCGGGGGGGGCCGGCACCAATGAGCAGTTCTTC